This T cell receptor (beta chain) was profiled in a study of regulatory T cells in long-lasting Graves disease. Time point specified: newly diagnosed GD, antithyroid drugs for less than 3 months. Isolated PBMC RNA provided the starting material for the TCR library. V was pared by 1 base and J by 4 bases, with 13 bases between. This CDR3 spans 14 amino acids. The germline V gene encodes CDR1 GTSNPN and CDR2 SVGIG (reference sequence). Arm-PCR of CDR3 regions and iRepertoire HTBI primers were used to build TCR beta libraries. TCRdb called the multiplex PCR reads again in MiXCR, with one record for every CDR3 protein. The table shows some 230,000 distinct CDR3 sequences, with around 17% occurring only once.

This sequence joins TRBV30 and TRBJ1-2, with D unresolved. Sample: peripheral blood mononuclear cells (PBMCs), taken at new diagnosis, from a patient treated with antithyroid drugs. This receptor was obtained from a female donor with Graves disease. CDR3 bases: TGTGCCTGGAGTGCGGGTGGCGGGTTCTATGGCTACACCTTC. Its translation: CAWSAGGGFYGYTF. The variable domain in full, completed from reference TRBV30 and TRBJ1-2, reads SQTIHQWPATLVQPVGSPLSLECTVEGTSNPNLYWYRQAAGRGLQLLFYSVGIGQISSEVPQNLSASRPQDRQFILSSKKLLLSDSGFYLCAWSAGGGFYGYTFGSGTRLTVV.